Listed below are T cell receptor beta chains from one sample, sequenced in a study of cytomegalovirus exposure and HLA in healthy donors. Using immunoSEQ multiplex PCR, the repertoire was profiled, and TCRdb retains in-frame clones only, with some absent. Its clone listing holds more than 45,000 clones. The sequencing input was PBMCs. All receptors come from a woman younger than 45 in good health and CMV-seropositive. The CDR3 runs from the conserved cysteine through the conserved F or W. Each record gives: V gene, D gene, J gene, CDR3 DNA, CDR3 protein. The D gene is left open where the match is weak.

>TRBV28|TRBD1|TRBJ1-6
TGTGCCAGCATTCTGGGACAGGGTAATTCACCCCTCCACTTT
CASILGQGNSPLHF
>TRBV19|.|TRBJ2-5
TGTGCCAGTAGTATAGACAGGGGAGAGACCCAGTACTTC
CASSIDRGETQYF
>TRBV5-1|.|TRBJ1-6
TGCGCCAGCAGCTTGGGACAGAATAATTCACCCCTCCACTTT
CASSLGQNNSPLHF
>TRBV9|TRBD2|TRBJ2-3
TGTGCCAGCAGCGTCGGACTAGCGGGACGCACAGATACGCAGTATTTT
CASSVGLAGRTDTQYF
>TRBV1|.|TRBJ1-1
TGCACCAGCAGCCATAGGCAGGGGGGCACTGAAGCTTTCTTT
CTSSHRQGGTEAFF
>TRBV6-6|TRBD1|TRBJ2-7
TGTGCCAGCAGTTACTTTCGGACAGGGGGCTACGAGCAGTACTTC
CASSYFRTGGYEQYF
>TRBV5-6|TRBD1|TRBJ2-5
TGTGCCAGCAGCCCGGACAGGCAAGAGACCCAGTACTTC
CASSPDRQETQYF
>TRBV2|.|TRBJ2-7
TGTGCCAGCAGTGAAGGGGGGGAGCCCTACGAGCAGTACTTC
CASSEGGEPYEQYF
>TRBV7-6|.|TRBJ2-6
TGTGCCAGCAGCTTAGCTGGGGGCAGCCCACTCTCTGGGGCCAACGTCCTGACTTTC
CASSLAGGSPLSGANVLTF
>TRBV30|TRBD1|TRBJ1-5
TGTGCCTGGAGTGCCGGACAGGGGCTAAATCAGCCCCAGCATTTT
CAWSAGQGLNQPQHF
>TRBV30|.|TRBJ2-2
TGTGCCTGGAGTCGAGGACAGTACTTTCGCACCGGGGAGCTGTTTTTT
CAWSRGQYFRTGELFF
>TRBV9|TRBD2|TRBJ2-1
TGTGCCAGCACCCTGGGGACTAGCGGGAGTCGGTTCTTC
CASTLGTSGSRFF
>TRBV14|.|TRBJ1-1
TGTGCCAGCAGCCAATATAGCGGGGTTGGGGCTTTCTTT
CASSQYSGVGAFF
>TRBV5-1|TRBD2|TRBJ2-3
TGCGCCAGCAGCCCCGGACTAGCGGGAGATACGCAGTATTTT
CASSPGLAGDTQYF
>TRBV4-1|TRBD1|TRBJ1-5
TGCGCCAGCAGCCGTTCACAGGGGAGCGATCAGCCCCAGCATTTT
CASSRSQGSDQPQHF
>TRBV13|.|TRBJ2-7
TGTGCCAGCAGCTCCAACTACGAGCAGTACTTC
CASSSNYEQYF